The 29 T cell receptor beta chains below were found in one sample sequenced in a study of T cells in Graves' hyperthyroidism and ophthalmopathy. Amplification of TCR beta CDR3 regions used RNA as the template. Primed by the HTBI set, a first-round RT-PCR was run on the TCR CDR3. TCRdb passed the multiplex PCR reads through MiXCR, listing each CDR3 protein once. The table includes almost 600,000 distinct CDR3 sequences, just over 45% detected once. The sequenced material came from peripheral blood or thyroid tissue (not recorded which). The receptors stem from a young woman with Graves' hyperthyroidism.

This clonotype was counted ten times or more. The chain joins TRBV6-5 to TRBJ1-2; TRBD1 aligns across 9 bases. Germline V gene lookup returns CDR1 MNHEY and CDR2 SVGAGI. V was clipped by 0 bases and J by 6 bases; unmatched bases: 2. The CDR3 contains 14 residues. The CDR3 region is CASSYSGTGNGYTF. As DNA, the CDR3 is TGTGCCAGCAGTTACTCGGGGACAGGGAATGGCTACACCTTC.

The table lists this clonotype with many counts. CDR3: CASSSGPVSTLHF. CDR3 bases: TGTGCCAGCAGTTCTGGTCCAGTCTCTACCCTCCACTTT. The chain uses TRBV27 and TRBJ1-6; D is undetermined. This CDR3 spans 13 amino acids. V was shortened by 4 bases and J by 14 bases, with 15 bases between the two germline ends. Germline-derived CDR1 and CDR2 are MNHEY and SMNVEV (reference sequence).

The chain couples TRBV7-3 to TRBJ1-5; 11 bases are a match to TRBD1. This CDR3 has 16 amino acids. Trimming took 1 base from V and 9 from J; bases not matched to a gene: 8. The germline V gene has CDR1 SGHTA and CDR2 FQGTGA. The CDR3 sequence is CASSLRGQGGFGPQHF. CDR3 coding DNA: TGTGCCAGCAGCTTAAGGGGACAGGGGGGTTTTGGGCCCCAGCATTTT.

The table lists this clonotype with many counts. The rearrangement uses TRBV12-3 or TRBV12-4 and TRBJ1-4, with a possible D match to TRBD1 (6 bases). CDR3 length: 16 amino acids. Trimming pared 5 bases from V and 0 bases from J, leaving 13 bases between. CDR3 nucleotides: TGTGCCAGCAGTACGGGACACATTGCAACTAATGAAAAACTGTTTTTT. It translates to CASSTGHIATNEKLFF.

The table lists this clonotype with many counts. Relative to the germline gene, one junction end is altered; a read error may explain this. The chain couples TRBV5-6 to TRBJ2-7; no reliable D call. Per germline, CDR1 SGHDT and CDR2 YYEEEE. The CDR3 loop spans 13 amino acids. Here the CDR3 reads CASTLGFALEQYF. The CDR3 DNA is TGTGCCAGCACCTTGGGTTTTGCTCTCGAGCAGTACTTC.

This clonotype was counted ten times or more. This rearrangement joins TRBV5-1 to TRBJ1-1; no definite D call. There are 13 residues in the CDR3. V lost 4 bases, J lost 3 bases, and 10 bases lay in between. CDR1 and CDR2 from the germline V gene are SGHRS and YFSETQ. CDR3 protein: CASSHIDDTEAFF. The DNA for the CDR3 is TGCGCCAGCAGCCATATAGACGACACTGAAGCTTTCTTT.

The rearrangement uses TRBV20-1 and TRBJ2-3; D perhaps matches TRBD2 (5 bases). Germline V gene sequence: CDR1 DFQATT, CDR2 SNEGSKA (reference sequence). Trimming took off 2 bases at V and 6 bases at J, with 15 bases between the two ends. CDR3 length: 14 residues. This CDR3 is CSARFGDYLDTQYF. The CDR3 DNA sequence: TGCAGTGCTAGATTTGGAGACTACCTCGATACGCAGTATTTT.

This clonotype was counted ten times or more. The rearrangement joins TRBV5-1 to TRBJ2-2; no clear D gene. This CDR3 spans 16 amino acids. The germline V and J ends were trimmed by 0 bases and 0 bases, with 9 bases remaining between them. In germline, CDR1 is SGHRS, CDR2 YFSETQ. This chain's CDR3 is CASSLAETANTGELFF. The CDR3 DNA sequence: TGCGCCAGCAGCTTGGCCGAGACTGCGAACACCGGGGAGCTGTTTTTT.

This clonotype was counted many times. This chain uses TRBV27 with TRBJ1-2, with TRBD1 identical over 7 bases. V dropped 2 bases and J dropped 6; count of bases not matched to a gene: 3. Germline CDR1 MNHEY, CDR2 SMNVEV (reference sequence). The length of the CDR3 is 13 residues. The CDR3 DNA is TGTGCCAGCAGTTTAGGTACAGGGGATGGCTACACCTTC. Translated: CASSLGTGDGYTF.

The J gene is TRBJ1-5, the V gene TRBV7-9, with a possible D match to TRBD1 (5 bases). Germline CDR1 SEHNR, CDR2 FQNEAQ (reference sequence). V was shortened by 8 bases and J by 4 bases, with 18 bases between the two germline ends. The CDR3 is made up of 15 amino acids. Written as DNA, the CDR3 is TGTGCCAGCCGATTAGGACGGGGGGGTAATCAGCCCCAGCATTTT. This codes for CASRLGRGGNQPQHF.

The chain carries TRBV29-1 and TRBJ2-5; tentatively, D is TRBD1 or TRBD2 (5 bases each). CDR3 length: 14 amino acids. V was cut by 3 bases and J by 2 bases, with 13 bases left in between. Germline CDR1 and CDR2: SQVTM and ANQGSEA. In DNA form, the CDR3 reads TGCAGCGTTGACGGGGCCGACCGACAAGAGACCCAGTACTTC. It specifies CSVDGADRQETQYF. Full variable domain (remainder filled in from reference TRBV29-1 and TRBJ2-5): SAVISQKPSRDICQRGTSLTIQCQVDSQVTMMFWYRQQPGQSLTLIATANQGSEATYESGFVIDKFPISRPNLTFSTLTVSNMSPEDSSIYLCSVDGADRQETQYFGPGTRLLVL.

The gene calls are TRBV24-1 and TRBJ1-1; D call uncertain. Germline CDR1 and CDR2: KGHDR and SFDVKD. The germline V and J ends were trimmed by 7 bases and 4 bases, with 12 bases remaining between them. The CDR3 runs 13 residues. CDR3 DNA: TGTGCCACCAGAGGGTTGGCGAGCACTGAAGCTTTCTTT. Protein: CATRGLASTEAFF.

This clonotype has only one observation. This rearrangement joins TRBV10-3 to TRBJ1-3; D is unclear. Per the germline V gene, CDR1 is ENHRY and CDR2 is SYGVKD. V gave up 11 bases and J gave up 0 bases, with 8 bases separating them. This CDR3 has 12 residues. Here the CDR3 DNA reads TGTGCCCTCGGCGGCTCTGGAAACACCATATATTTT. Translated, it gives CALGGSGNTIYF.

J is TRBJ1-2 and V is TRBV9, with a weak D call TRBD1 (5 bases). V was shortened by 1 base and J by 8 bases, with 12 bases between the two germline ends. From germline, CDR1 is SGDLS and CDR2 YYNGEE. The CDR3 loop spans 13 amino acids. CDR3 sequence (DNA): TGTGCCAGCAGCGTACAGGCGGGGGACGGCTACACCTTC. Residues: CASSVQAGDGYTF.

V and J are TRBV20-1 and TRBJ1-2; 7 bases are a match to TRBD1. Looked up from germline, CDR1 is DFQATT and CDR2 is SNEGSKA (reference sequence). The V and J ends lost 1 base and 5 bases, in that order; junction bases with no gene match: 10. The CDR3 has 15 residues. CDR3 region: CSARAFQDRSYGYTF. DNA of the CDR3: TGCAGTGCTAGAGCCTTTCAGGACAGGAGTTATGGCTACACCTTC.

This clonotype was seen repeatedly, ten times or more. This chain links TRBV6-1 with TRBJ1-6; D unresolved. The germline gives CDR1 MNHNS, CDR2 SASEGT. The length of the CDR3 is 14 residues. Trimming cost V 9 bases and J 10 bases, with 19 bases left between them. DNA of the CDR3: TGTGCCAGTTCAAACCGCCCGGGAGGCTCACCCCTCCACTTT. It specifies CASSNRPGGSPLHF.

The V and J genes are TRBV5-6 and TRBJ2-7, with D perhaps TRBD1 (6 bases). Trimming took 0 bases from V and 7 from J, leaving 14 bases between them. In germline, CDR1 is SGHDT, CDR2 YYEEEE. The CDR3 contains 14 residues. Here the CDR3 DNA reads TGTGCCAGCAGCTTGGGCAGGGGTTACAATGAGCAGTACTTC. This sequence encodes CASSLGRGYNEQYF.

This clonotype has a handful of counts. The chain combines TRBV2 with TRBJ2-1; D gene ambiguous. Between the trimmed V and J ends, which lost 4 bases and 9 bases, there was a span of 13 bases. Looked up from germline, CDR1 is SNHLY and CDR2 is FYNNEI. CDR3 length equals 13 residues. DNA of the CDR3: TGTGCCAGCAGTGCAGTCCGGGCCGGTGAGCAGTTCTTC. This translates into CASSAVRAGEQFF.

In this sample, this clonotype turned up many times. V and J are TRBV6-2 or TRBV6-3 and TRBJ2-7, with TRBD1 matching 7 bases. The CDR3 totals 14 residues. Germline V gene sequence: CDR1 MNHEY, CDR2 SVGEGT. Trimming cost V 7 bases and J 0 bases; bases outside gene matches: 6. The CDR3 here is CASMMDRTSYEQYF. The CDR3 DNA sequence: TGTGCCAGCATGATGGACAGGACCTCCTACGAGCAGTACTTC.

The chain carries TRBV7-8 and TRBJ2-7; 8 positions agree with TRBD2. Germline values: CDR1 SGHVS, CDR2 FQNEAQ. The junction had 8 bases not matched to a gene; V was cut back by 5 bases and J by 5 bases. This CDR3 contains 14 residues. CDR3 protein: CASSQGLGGDEQYF. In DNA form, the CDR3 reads TGTGCCAGCAGCCAAGGTCTCGGGGGGGACGAGCAGTACTTC.

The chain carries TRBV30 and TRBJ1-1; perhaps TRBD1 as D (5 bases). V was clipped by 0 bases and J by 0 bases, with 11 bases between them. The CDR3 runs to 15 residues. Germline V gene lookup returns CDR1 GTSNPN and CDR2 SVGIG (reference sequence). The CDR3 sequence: CAWSVPGRMNTEAFF. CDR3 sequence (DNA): TGTGCCTGGAGTGTACCAGGGCGTATGAACACTGAAGCTTTCTTT.

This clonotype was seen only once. The CDR3 DNA follows: TGTGCCAGCAGTTGGGGGGAGACAGGGGCCTACGAGCAGTACTTC. Amino acids: CASSWGETGAYEQYF. The J gene is TRBJ2-7, the V gene TRBV11-3; 8 bases agree with TRBD1. Germline V gene sequence: CDR1 SGHNT, CDR2 YENEEA. The CDR3 covers 15 residues. Unmatched junction bases numbered 9, after V lost 6 bases and J lost 2 bases.

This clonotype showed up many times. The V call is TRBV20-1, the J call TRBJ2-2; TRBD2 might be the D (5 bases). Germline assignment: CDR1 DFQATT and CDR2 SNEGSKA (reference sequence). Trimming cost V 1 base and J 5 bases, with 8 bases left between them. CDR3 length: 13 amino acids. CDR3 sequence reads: CSARATGTGELFF. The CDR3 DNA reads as TGCAGTGCTAGAGCAACGGGAACCGGGGAGCTGTTTTTT.

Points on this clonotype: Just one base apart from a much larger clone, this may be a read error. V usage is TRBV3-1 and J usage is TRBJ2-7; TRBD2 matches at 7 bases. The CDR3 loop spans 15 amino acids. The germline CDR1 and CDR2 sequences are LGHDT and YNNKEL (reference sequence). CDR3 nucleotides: TGTTCCAGCAGCCAATATGGCGGGAGTTCTGACGAGCAGTACTTC. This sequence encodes CSSSQYGGSSDEQYF.

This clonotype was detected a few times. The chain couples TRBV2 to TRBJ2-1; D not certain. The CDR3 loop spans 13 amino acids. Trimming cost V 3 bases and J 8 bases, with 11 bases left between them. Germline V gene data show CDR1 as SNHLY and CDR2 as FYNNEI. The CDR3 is CASSEGLLDEQFF. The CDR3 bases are TGTGCCAGCAGTGAGGGTCTATTGGATGAGCAGTTCTTC.

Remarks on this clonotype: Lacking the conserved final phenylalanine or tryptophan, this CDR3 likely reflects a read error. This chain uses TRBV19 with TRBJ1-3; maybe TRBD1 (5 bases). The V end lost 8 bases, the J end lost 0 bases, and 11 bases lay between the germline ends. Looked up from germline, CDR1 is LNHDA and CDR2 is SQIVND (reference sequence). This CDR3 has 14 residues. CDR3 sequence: CASYTGYSGNTIYS. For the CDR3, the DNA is TGTGCCAGTTATACAGGTTACTCTGGAAACACCATATATTCT.

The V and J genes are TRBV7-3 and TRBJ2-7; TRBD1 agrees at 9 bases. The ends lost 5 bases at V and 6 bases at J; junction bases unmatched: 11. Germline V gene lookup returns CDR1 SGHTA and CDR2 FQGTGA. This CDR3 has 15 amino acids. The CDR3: CASSQGGTGQREQYF. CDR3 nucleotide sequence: TGTGCCAGCAGCCAAGGGGGGACAGGGCAACGCGAGCAGTACTTC.

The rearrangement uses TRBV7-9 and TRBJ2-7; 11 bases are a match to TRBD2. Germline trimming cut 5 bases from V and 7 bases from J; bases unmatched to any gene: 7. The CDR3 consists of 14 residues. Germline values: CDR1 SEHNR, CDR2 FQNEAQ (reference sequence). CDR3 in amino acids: CASSVSGRDNEQYF. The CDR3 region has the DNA TGTGCCAGCAGCGTTAGCGGGAGGGACAATGAGCAGTACTTC.

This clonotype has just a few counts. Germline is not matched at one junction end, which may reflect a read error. Written as DNA, the CDR3 is TGTGCTAGCAGCTTGGGCGGGAGTAGCACTGAAGCTTTCTTT. This encodes CASSLGGSSTEAFF. The chain combines TRBV7-9 with TRBJ1-1; D is unresolved. Germline V gene data show CDR1 as SEHNR and CDR2 as FQNEAQ (reference sequence). There are 14 residues in the CDR3.